The next 17 T cell receptor beta chains were all read from a single sample in a study of radiotherapy plus CTLA-4 blockade in lung cancer. TCRdb's table, derived via immunoSEQ multiplex PCR, lists solely in-frame clones and lacks some. The sample shows tens of thousands of clones, over 55% of them seen only once. The sample here was peripheral blood, taken from a patient treated with radiotherapy plus ipilimumab. All receptors derive from a human donor with non-small cell lung cancer who had a partial response to radiotherapy plus ipilimumab.

The chain uses TRBV7-6 and TRBJ2-5, with a weak D call TRBD1 (6 bases). Germline lookup yields CDR1 SGHVS and CDR2 FNYEAQ. The CDR3 loop spans 14 amino acids. V dropped 5 bases and J dropped 2 bases, with 12 bases sitting between them. CDR3 sequence: CASSPRTVQETQYF. CDR3 bases: TGTGCCAGCAGCCCCCGGACAGTTCAAGAGACCCAGTACTTC.

The V gene is TRBV6-6, the J gene TRBJ1-4; possible D gene TRBD1, 5 bases. Germline V gene sequence: CDR1 MNHNY, CDR2 SVGAGI (reference sequence). The CDR3 is 12 residues long. V lost 7 bases and J lost 8, with 11 bases in between. The CDR3 protein is CASTLKGEKLFF. Here the CDR3 DNA reads TGTGCCAGCACTCTCAAGGGGGAAAAACTGTTTTTT.

The rearrangement links TRBV6-1 to TRBJ2-2; 8 bases line up with TRBD2. This CDR3 comprises 15 residues. Per the germline V gene, CDR1 is MNHNS and CDR2 is SASEGT. The V and J ends lost 6 bases and 4 bases, in that order; junction bases with no gene match: 7. The CDR3: CASRPKRGSTGELFF. The DNA of the CDR3 is TGTGCCAGCAGACCTAAGCGGGGGAGCACCGGGGAGCTGTTTTTT.

This chain connects TRBV18 to TRBJ2-5; 10 positions match TRBD2. Germline assignment: CDR1 KGHSH and CDR2 LQKENI. V trimming: 2 bases; J trimming: 4 bases; junction bases outside the gene matches: 10. This CDR3 region has 17 residues. DNA of the CDR3: TGTGCCAGCTCACCAGGAACCCGACTAGCGGGTCTAGAGACCCAGTACTTC. Its protein product is CASSPGTRLAGLETQYF.

The chain employs TRBV5-1 and TRBJ2-7; 11 bases line up with TRBD1. Germline V gene sequence: CDR1 SGHRS, CDR2 YFSETQ. This CDR3 has 15 amino acids. V was clipped by 4 bases and J by 1 base; unmatched bases: 4. The CDR3, as DNA: TGCGCCAGCAGCAAAGGGACAGGGGGATCCTACGAGCAGTACTTC. Amino acids: CASSKGTGGSYEQYF.

The V call is TRBV7-2, the J call TRBJ2-3; D might be TRBD2 (6 bases). The CDR3 is 15 amino acids. In germline, CDR1 is SGHTA, CDR2 FQGNSA. V lost 3 bases, J lost 2 bases, and 12 bases lay in between. The CDR3: CASSFGRGFTDTQYF. As DNA, the CDR3 is TGTGCCAGCAGCTTCGGGCGGGGATTCACAGATACGCAGTATTTT.

The CDR3 region is CASSVGGGGTNEKLFF. CDR3 in DNA: TGTGCCAGCAGCGTGGGGGGAGGAGGAACTAATGAAAAACTGTTTTTT. The J gene is TRBJ1-4, the V gene TRBV9, with TRBD1 as a possible D gene (5 bases). Germline V CDR1 and CDR2: SGDLS, YYNGEE. The CDR3 length is 16 residues. V was shortened by 2 bases and J by 1 base, with 12 bases between the two germline ends.

CDR3 DNA: TGTGCCAGCTCACCAGAGCTAACAGGGGCTAATTCACCCCTCCACTTT. Its translation is CASSPELTGANSPLHF. The chain employs TRBV18 and TRBJ1-6; 7 nucleotides line up with TRBD1. The CDR3 is 16 residues long. V trimming: 2 bases; J trimming: 6 bases; junction bases outside the gene matches: 7. Germline V CDR1 and CDR2: KGHSH, LQKENI.

The rearrangement uses TRBV6-5 and TRBJ2-5; maybe TRBD2 (6 bases). This CDR3 has 14 residues. V lost 3 bases, J lost 1 base, and 9 bases lay in between. The germline CDR1 and CDR2 sequences are MNHEY and SVGAGI. The CDR3 reads CASSYSGSQETQYF. CDR3 in DNA: TGTGCCAGCAGTTATTCCGGGAGCCAAGAGACCCAGTACTTC.

The V call is TRBV5-4, the J call TRBJ2-1; D might be TRBD2 (5 bases). CDR3 length: 16 amino acids. V lost 2 bases and J lost 7, with 19 bases in between. Looked up from germline, CDR1 is SGHNT and CDR2 is YYREEE (reference sequence). The CDR3 nucleotides are TGTGCCAGCAGCTTTAAGAGGGAAGTAGTCTGGAATGAGCAGTTCTTC. It encodes CASSFKREVVWNEQFF.

The rearrangement joins TRBV19 to TRBJ1-1; D uncertain. Germline CDR1 is LNHDA and CDR2 is SQIVND (reference sequence). The CDR3 has 15 residues. Deletions cut 2 bases from V and 2 bases from J, with 12 bases between. This CDR3 is CASSIKSLPNTEAFF. CDR3 nucleotides: TGTGCCAGTAGTATAAAGAGTCTACCAAACACTGAAGCTTTCTTT. The whole variable domain, filled in from reference TRBV19 and TRBJ1-1, reads DGGITQSPKYLFRKEGQNVTLSCEQNLNHDAMYWYRQDPGQGLRLIYYSQIVNDFQKGDIAEGYSVSREKKESFPLTVTSAQKNPTAFYLCASSIKSLPNTEAFFGQGTRLTVV.

The V call is TRBV5-1, the J call TRBJ2-5; 9 bases match TRBD2. The CDR3 is 14 amino acids. Germline V CDR1 and CDR2: SGHRS, YFSETQ. J gave up 1 base and V 4 bases, and 2 bases lay outside the gene matches. CDR3 in amino acids: CASSLTSGQETQYF. DNA of the CDR3: TGCGCCAGCAGCCTGACTAGCGGCCAAGAGACCCAGTACTTC.

This clone was counted between two and nine times. This chain links TRBV10-3 with TRBJ1-1; 7 bases map to TRBD1. Germline CDR1 reads ENHRY; CDR2 reads SYGVKD. V was pared by 6 bases and J by 7 bases, with 11 bases of the junction left unmatched. The CDR3 sequence is 14 residues long. CDR3 sequence: CAIRAQGGYDEAFF. CDR3 DNA sequence: TGTGCCATCAGGGCCCAGGGGGGATATGATGAAGCTTTCTTT.

V is TRBV5-4 and J is TRBJ2-7; TRBD1 agrees at 11 bases. Germline V lookup: CDR1 SGHNT, CDR2 YYREEE (reference sequence). There are 16 residues in the CDR3. The junction had 6 bases not matched to a gene; V was cut back by 4 bases and J by 0 bases. The CDR3 bases are TGTGCCAGCAGCCACGGACAGGGGGCCAACTCCTACGAGCAGTACTTC. Its protein product is CASSHGQGANSYEQYF.

This clone was seen more than once but under ten times. The rearrangement joins TRBV14 to TRBJ2-1; the D is unclear. CDR3 size: 12 residues. Per the germline V gene, CDR1 is SGHDN and CDR2 is FVKESK. V lost 4 bases, J lost 7 bases, and 8 bases lay in between. Here the CDR3 reads CASSPHHNEQFF. The CDR3 DNA reads TGTGCCAGCAGCCCCCATCATAATGAGCAGTTCTTC.

This clone was detected only a few times. This rearrangement joins TRBV5-5 to TRBJ2-1; 13 bases fit TRBD2. The V gene end was trimmed by 7 bases and the J gene end by 7 bases; junction bases not matched to a gene: 20. CDR1 is SGHKS and CDR2 is YYEKEE in the germline V gene (reference sequence). There are 19 residues in the CDR3. CDR3 nucleotide sequence: TGTGCCAGCCATCTTAGGGGGACTAGCGGGACTCCGGGGGGGAATGAGCAGTTCTTC. This sequence encodes CASHLRGTSGTPGGNEQFF.

This chain connects TRBV6-5 to TRBJ1-2; 10 bases agree with TRBD1. Germline V gene data show CDR1 as MNHEY and CDR2 as SVGAGI. Losses at the gene ends were 6 bases for V and 7 bases for J; bases not matched to a gene: 5. The CDR3 sequence is 13 residues long. CDR3 residues: CASRDGTGAGYTF. CDR3 DNA sequence: TGTGCCAGCAGGGACGGGACAGGGGCTGGCTACACCTTC.